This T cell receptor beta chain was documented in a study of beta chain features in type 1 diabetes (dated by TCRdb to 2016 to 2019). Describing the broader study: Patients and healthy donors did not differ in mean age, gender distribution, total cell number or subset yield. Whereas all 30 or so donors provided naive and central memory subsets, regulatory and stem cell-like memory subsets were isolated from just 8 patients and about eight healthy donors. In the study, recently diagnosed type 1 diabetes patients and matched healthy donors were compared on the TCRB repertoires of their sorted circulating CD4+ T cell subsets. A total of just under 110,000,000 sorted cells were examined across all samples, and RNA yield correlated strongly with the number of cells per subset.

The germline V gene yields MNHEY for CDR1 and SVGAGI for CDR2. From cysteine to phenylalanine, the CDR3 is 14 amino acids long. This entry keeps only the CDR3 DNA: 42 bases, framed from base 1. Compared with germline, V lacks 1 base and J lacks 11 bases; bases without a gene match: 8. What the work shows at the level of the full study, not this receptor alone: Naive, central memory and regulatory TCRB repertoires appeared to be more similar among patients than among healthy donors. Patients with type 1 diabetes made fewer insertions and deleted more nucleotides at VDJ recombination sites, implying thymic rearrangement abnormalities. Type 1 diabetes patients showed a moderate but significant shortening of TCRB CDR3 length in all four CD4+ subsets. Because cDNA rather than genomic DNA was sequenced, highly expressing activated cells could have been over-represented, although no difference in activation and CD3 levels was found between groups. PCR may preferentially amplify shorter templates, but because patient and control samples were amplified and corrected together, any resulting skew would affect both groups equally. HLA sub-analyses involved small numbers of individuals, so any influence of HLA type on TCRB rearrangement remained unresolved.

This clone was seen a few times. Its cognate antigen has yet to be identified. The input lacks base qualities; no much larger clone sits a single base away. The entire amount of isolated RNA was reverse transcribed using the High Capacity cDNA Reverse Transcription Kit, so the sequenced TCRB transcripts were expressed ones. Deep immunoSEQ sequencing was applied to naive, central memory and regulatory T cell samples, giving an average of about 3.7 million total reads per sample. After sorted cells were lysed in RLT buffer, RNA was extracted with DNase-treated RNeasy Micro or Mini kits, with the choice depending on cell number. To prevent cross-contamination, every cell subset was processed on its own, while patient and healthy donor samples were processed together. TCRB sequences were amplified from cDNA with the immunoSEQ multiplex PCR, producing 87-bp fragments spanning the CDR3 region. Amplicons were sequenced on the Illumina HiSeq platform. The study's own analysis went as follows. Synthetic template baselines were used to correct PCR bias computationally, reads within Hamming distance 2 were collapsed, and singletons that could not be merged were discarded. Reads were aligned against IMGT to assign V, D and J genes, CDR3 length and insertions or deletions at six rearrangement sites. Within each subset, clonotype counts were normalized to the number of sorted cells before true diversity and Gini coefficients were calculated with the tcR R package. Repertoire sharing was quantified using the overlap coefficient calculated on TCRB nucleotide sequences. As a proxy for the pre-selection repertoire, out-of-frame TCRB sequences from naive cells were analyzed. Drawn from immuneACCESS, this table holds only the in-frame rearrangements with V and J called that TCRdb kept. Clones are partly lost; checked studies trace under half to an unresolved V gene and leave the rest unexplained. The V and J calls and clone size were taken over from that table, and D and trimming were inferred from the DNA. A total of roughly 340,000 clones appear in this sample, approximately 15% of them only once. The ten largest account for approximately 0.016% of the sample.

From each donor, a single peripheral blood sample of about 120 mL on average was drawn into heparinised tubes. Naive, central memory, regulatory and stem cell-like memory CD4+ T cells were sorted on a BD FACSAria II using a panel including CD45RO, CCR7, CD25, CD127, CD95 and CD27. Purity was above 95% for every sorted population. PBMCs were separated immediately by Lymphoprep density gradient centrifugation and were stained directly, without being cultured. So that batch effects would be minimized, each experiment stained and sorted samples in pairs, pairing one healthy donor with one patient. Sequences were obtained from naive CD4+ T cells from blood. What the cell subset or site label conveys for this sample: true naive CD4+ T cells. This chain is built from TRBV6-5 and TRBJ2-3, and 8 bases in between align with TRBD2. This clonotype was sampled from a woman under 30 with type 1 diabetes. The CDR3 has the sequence CASSYFSGASLQYF. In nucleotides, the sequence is TGTGCCAGCAGTTACTTTAGCGGGGCCTCTTTGCAGTATTTT.